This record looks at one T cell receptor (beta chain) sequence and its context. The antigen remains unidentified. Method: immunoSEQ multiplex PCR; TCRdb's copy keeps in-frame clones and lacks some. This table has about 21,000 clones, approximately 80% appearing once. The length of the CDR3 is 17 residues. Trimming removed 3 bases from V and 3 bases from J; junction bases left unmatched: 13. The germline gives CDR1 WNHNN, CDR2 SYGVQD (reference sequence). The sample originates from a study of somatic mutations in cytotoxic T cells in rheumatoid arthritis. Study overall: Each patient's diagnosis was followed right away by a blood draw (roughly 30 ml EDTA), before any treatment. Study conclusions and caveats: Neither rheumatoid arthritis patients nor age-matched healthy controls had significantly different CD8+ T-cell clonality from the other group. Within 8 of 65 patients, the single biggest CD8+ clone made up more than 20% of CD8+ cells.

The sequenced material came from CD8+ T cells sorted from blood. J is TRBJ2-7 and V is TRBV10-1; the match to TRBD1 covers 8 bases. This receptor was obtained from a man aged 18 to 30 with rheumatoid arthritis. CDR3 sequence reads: CASSDRFRQGRIYEQYF. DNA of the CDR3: TGCGCCAGCAGTGATAGATTTCGACAGGGGCGGATCTACGAGCAGTACTTC.